The next 15 T cell receptor beta chains were all read from a single sample in a study of T cells in tuberculosis. The table came from immunoSEQ multiplex PCR; TCRdb's copy has only in-frame clones and leaves some out. The sample holds about 22,000 clones, about 96% seen once. Input material: PBMCs. Receptor source: a donor aged 10-29 years with latent tuberculosis or without tuberculosis infection.

This chain uses TRBV10-1 with TRBJ2-3; TRBD1 aligns across 7 bases. Germline trimming cut 1 base from V and 0 bases from J; bases unmatched to any gene: 4. The CDR3 totals 16 residues. Germline V gives CDR1 WNHNN, CDR2 SYGVQD (reference sequence). CDR3 nucleotides: TGCGCCAGCAGTGAGTGGGACAGAGCTAGCACAGATACGCAGTATTTT. The encoded protein is CASSEWDRASTDTQYF.

In this sample, this clone turned up once. The chain joins TRBV6-5 to TRBJ2-4; D remains ambiguous. CDR1 is MNHEY, CDR2 SVGAGI, per germline. Trimming took 6 bases from V and 5 from J, leaving 8 bases between them. The CDR3 is 12 residues long. CDR3 in amino acids: CASSPSQNIQYF. In DNA, the CDR3 is TGTGCCAGCAGCCCGTCCCAAAACATTCAGTACTTC.

The chain has TRBV7-9 and TRBJ2-7; 8 positions agree with TRBD1. Germline V CDR1 and CDR2: SEHNR, FQNEAQ (reference sequence). The V segment lost 5 bases and the J segment 5 bases; nucleotides outside the gene matches: 11. The CDR3 is 15 amino acids. The DNA of the CDR3 is TGTGCCAGCAGCGTACCCGACAGGGGACCCCACGAGCAGTACTTC. Encoded protein: CASSVPDRGPHEQYF.

The chain combines TRBV27 with TRBJ1-1, with TRBD1 matching over 8 bases. The germline CDR1 and CDR2 sequences are MNHEY and SMNVEV (reference sequence). V shed 7 bases, J shed 5 bases, and the junction held 12 bases outside the gene matches. The CDR3 is made up of 15 amino acids. CDR3 residues: CASKYRTGFGTEAFF. Here the CDR3 DNA reads TGTGCCAGCAAATACCGGACAGGGTTTGGGACTGAAGCTTTCTTT.

The chain is built from TRBV9 and TRBJ1-6; D is undetermined. V was trimmed by 4 bases and J by 2 bases, leaving 10 bases between them. Germline CDR1 is SGDLS and CDR2 is YYNGEE. CDR3 length: 15 amino acids. CDR3 in amino acids: CASSPMSAYNSPLHF. CDR3 bases: TGTGCCAGCAGCCCCATGAGCGCCTATAATTCACCCCTCCACTTT.

The V gene is TRBV7-3, the J gene TRBJ2-7, with a possible D match to TRBD1 (6 bases). CDR3 length: 18 amino acids. Germline V gene data show CDR1 as SGHTA and CDR2 as FQGTGA. The V end was cut by 3 bases, the J end by 0 bases, with 21 bases between. The CDR3, as DNA: TGTGCCAGCAGCTTCTCAATCAATACCGGGACACGCTCCTACGAGCAGTACTTC. It yields the protein CASSFSINTGTRSYEQYF.

V is TRBV2 and J is TRBJ1-2; D not certain. CDR3 length: 14 residues. Trimming removed 5 bases from V and 2 bases from J, with 12 bases in between. Germline CDR1 reads SNHLY; CDR2 reads FYNNEI. The CDR3 DNA sequence: TGTGCCAGCAGTCGGGAACAAAGGAACTATGGCTACACCTTC. Its protein product is CASSREQRNYGYTF.

J is TRBJ2-1 and V is TRBV2; 10 nucleotides match TRBD2. V dropped 6 bases and J dropped 6; count of bases not matched to a gene: 11. The CDR3 totals 16 residues. Germline V gene sequence: CDR1 SNHLY, CDR2 FYNNEI. CDR3 loop: CASSPWGKRGGNEQFF. The CDR3 DNA is TGTGCCAGCAGCCCCTGGGGGAAGCGGGGGGGCAATGAGCAGTTCTTC.

The chain carries TRBV9 and TRBJ1-2, with D maybe TRBD1 (6 bases). V lost 1 base and J 6 bases, leaving 16 bases between the germline ends. CDR3 length: 15 residues. From germline, CDR1 is SGDLS and CDR2 YYNGEE. The CDR3: CASSVFIRGGDGYTF. CDR3 in DNA: TGTGCCAGCAGCGTATTTATTCGGGGGGGCGATGGCTACACCTTC.

This clone was observed a single time. The J gene is TRBJ2-7, the V gene TRBV27, with D tentatively TRBD1 (5 bases). The germline V gene encodes CDR1 MNHEY and CDR2 SMNVEV (reference sequence). This CDR3 spans 14 amino acids. Trimming took off 4 bases at V and 6 bases at J, with 16 bases between the two ends. The CDR3 nucleotides read TGTGCCAGCAGTTCACTTGCAGGGCCCCTCGAGCAGTACTTC. Its translation: CASSSLAGPLEQYF.

The rearrangement joins TRBV11-2 to TRBJ1-1, with TRBD1 as a possible D gene (5 bases). V was shortened by 5 bases and J by 10 bases, with 14 bases between the two germline ends. Germline lookup yields CDR1 SGHAT and CDR2 FQNNGV. This CDR3 is 12 amino acids long. CDR3 sequence reads: CASSVGGSAAFF. CDR3 in DNA: TGTGCCAGCAGCGTGGGGGGAAGCGCAGCTTTCTTT.

CDR3 region: CSVADRSNQPQHF. The CDR3 DNA follows: TGCAGCGTTGCTGACAGGAGCAATCAGCCCCAGCATTTT. The rearrangement links TRBV29-1 to TRBJ1-5; D possibly corresponds to TRBD1 (6 bases). Germline CDR1 and CDR2: SQVTM and ANQGSEA. The CDR3 is made up of 13 amino acids. Trimming took 4 bases from V and 1 from J, leaving 8 bases between them.

The V gene is TRBV4-1, the J gene TRBJ2-7; perhaps TRBD2 as D (5 bases). V lost 4 bases and J 3 bases, leaving 19 bases between the germline ends. This CDR3 is 16 amino acids long. Germline loops: CDR1 MGHRA, CDR2 YSYEKL. The CDR3 coding sequence is TGCGCCAGCAGCCCCATCGGTATCGGGGATGTCTACGAGCAGTACTTC. It encodes CASSPIGIGDVYEQYF.

The chain joins TRBV27 to TRBJ1-2; D unresolved. CDR3 size: 17 residues. The V and J ends lost 2 bases and 0 bases respectively, with 16 bases between them. Germline V gene sequence: CDR1 MNHEY, CDR2 SMNVEV (reference sequence). The CDR3 nucleotides are TGTGCCAGCAGTTTAAAAGTCTGGGGAGGGACTAACTATGGCTACACCTTC. Its translation: CASSLKVWGGTNYGYTF.

CDR3 loop: CASSLLGQITEAFF. CDR3 coding DNA: TGTGCCAGCAGCTTGTTGGGACAGATCACTGAAGCTTTCTTT. The J gene is TRBJ1-1, the V gene TRBV5-6; 7 bases align to TRBD1. The CDR3 has 14 amino acids. With 1 base clipped from V and 4 bases from J, the junction kept 4 bases outside the gene matches. Germline CDR1 is SGHDT and CDR2 is YYEEEE.